Included here is one T cell receptor beta chain sequence, with context. Sequencing used immunoSEQ multiplex PCR; TCRdb keeps in-frame clones, though not all of them. Of 150,000 to 200,000 clones in the sample, 85% to 95% were seen once. The J segment lost 5 bases and the V segment lost 0 bases, leaving 7 bases of the junction unmatched. Germline CDR1 is LGHNA and CDR2 is YNFKEQ. This CDR3 has 17 amino acids. This sample was included in a study of T cell responses to AZD1222 COVID-19 vaccine. The input for sequencing was peripheral blood, taken on day 0 of AZD1222 vaccination. This clonotype was sampled from an adult in good health. V gene TRBV4-2 combines with J gene TRBJ2-3; 11 positions match TRBD2. The CDR3 DNA reads TGTGCCAGCAGCCAAGAAGCATTAGCGGGGGGGGAAGATACGCAGTATTTT. This translates into CASSQEALAGGEDTQYF.